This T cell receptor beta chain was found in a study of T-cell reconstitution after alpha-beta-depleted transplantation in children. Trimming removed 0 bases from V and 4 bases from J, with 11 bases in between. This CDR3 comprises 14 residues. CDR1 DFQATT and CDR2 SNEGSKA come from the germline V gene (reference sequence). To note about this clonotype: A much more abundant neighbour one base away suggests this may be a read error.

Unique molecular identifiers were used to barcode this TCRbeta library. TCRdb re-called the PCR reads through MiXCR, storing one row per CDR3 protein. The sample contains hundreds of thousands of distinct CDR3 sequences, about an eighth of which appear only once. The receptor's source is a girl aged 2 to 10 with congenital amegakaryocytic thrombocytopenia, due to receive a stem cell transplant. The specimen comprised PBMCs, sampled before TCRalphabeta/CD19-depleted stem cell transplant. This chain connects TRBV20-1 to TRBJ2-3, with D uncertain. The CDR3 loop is CSAREPGPSDTQYF. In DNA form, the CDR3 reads TGCAGTGCTAGAGAGCCGGGCCCCTCAGATACGCAGTATTTT.